This T cell receptor (beta chain) was sequenced in a study of shared clonotypes between healthy human individuals. Sequencing used immunoSEQ multiplex PCR; TCRdb keeps in-frame clones, though not all of them. The table includes hundreds of thousands of clones, 90% to 97% detected once. Trimming cost V 5 bases and J 2 bases, with 6 bases left between them. Germline CDR1 is MNHNY and CDR2 is SVGAGI (reference sequence). This CDR3 is built from 12 residues. This rearrangement joins TRBV6-6 to TRBJ2-5; no clear D. This receptor was identified in a woman in her twenties or thirties in good health. The sequencing sample was made of naive CD4+ T cells sorted from blood. Subset defined: CD45RA+ positively selected. This CDR3 is CASSEWQETQYF. Here the CDR3 DNA reads TGTGCCAGCAGTGAGTGGCAAGAGACCCAGTACTTC.